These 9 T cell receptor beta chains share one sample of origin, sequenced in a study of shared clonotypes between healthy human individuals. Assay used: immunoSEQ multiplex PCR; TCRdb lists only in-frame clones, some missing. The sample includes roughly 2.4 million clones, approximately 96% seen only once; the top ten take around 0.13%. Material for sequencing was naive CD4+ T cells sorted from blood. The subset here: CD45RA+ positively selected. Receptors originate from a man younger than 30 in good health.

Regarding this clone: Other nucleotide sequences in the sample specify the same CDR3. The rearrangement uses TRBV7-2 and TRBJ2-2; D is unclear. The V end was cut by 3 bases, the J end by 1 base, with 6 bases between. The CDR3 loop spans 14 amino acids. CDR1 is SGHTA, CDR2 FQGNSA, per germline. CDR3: CASSFSGNTGELFF. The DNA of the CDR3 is TGTGCCAGCAGCTTTTCCGGGAACACCGGGGAGCTGTTTTTT.

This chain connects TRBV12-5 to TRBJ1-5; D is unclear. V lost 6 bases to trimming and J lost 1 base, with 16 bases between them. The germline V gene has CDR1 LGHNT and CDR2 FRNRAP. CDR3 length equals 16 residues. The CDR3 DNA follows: TGTGCTAGTGGCCCGGCTGGCCCGGGGAGCAATCAGCCCCAGCATTTT. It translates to CASGPAGPGSNQPQHF.

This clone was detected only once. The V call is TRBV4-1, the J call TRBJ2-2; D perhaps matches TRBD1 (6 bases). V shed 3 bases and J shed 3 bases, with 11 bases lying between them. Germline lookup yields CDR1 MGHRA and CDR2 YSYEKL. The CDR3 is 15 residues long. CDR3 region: CASSHTGSDTGELFF. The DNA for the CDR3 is TGCGCCAGCAGCCATACAGGGTCGGACACCGGGGAGCTGTTTTTT.

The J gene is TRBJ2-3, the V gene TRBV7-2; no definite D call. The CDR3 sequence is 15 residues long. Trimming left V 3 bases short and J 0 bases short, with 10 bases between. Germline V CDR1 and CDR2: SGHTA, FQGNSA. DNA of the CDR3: TGTGCCAGCAGCTTCCAGGCGGCCAGCACAGATACGCAGTATTTT. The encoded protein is CASSFQAASTDTQYF.

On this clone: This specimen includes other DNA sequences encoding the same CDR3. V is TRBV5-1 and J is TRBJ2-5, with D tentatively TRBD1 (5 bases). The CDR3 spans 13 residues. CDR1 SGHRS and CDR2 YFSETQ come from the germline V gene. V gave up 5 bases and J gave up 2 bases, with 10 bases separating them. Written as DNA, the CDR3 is TGCGCCAGCAGGGGGCAGTTACAAGAGACCCAGTACTTC. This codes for CASRGQLQETQYF.

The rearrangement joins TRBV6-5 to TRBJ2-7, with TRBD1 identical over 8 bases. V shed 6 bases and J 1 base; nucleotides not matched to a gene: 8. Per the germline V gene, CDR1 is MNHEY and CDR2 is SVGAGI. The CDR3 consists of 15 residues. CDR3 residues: CASSSTGVTSYEQYF. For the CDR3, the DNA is TGTGCCAGCAGCTCGACAGGGGTAACTTCCTACGAGCAGTACTTC.

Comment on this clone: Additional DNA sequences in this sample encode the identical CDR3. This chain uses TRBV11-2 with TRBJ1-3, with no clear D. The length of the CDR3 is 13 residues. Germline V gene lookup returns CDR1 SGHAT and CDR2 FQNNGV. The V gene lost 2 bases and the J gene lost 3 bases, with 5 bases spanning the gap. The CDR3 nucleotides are TGTGCCAGCAGCTTACCGGGTGGAAACACCATATATTTT. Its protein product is CASSLPGGNTIYF. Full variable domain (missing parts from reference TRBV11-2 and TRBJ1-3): EAGVAQSPRYKIIEKRQSVAFWCNPISGHATLYWYQQILGQGPKLLIQFQNNGVVDDSQLPKDRFSAERLKGVDSTLKIQPAKLEDSAVYLCASSLPGGNTIYFGEGSWLTVV.

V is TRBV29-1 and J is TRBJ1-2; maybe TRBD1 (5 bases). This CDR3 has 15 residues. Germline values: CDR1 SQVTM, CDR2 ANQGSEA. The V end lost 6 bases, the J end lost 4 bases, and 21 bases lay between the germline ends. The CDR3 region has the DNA TGCAGCGTGGATCAGGGCCACATCTTGGGCTATGGCTACACCTTC. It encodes CSVDQGHILGYGYTF.

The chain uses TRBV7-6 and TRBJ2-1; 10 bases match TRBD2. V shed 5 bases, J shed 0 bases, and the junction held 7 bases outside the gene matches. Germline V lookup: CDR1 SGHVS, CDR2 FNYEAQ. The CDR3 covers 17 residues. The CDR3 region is CASSKVPSGSSYNEQFF. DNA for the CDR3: TGTGCCAGCAGCAAGGTCCCTAGCGGGAGCTCCTACAATGAGCAGTTCTTC.